These T cell receptor beta chains were read from a single sample in a study of blood T cell repertoires in COVID-19. Clones were read by immunoSEQ multiplex PCR, and TCRdb kept only the in-frame ones, dropping some. The sample holds 200,000 to 250,000 clones, less than 90% seen once. Material for sequencing was peripheral blood. Source of these receptors: a man aged 25 to 45 with active or convalescent COVID-19. Each CDR3 is given with its conserved first and last residue. D genes are given only for firm matches. Only some rows state a clone size, as once, few, many or a class for expanded clones.

TRBJ2-2,TRBV4-3,NA,16,TRBD1,CASSQTDRTMTGELFF,TGCGCCAGCAGCCAGACGGACAGGACCATGACCGGGGAGCTGTTTTTT
TRBJ1-1,TRBV28,NA,11,NA,CASRSGTEAFF,TGTGCCAGCAGGTCCGGCACTGAAGCTTTCTTT
TRBJ2-4,TRBV7-2,NA,12,NA,CASSPLRNIQYF,TGTGCCAGCAGCCCACTCCGAAACATTCAGTACTTC
TRBJ2-3,TRBV28,NA,13,TRBD2,CATTGGAADTQYF,TGTGCCACAACGGGGGGGGCCGCAGATACGCAGTATTTT
TRBJ2-7,TRBV5-1,NA,16,TRBD1,CASSSPGQGSPYEQYF,TGCGCCAGCAGCTCTCCGGGACAGGGTTCCCCCTACGAGCAGTACTTC
TRBJ2-5,TRBV5-1,NA,16,TRBD2,CASRLGLAVSFGTQYF,TGCGCCAGCAGATTGGGACTAGCGGTTTCATTCGGGACCCAGTACTTC
TRBJ1-6,TRBV27,NA,15,NA,CASSPPVMRNSPLHF,TGTGCCAGCAGTCCCCCAGTGATGCGGAATTCACCCCTCCACTTT
TRBJ1-2,TRBV11-2,NA,14,TRBD1,CASSRMPGQGFYTF,TGTGCCAGCAGCCGCATGCCGGGACAGGGGTTCTACACCTTC
TRBJ1-2,TRBV5-3,NA,18,TRBD1,CARSLKGAGGAPNYGYTF,TGTGCCAGAAGCTTGAAGGGGGCAGGGGGCGCGCCTAACTATGGCTACACCTTC
TRBJ2-7,TRBV6-5,NA,13,NA,CASSYEWGHEQYF,TGTGCCAGCAGTTACGAGTGGGGCCACGAGCAGTACTTC
TRBJ1-2,TRBV5-6,once,17,NA,CASGLQGGAPYTYGYTF,TGTGCCAGCGGGTTACAGGGTGGGGCCCCTTATACCTATGGCTACACCTTC
TRBJ2-1,TRBV10-3,NA,16,TRBD2,CAISPGLAGSNNEQFF,TGTGCCATCAGTCCCGGACTAGCGGGAAGCAATAATGAGCAGTTCTTC
TRBJ2-3,TRBV19,NA,16,TRBD1,CASSIGQGALGDTQYF,TGTGCCAGTAGTATTGGACAGGGGGCGCTGGGGGATACGCAGTATTTT
TRBJ2-7,TRBV29-1,NA,12,NA,CSVATVAYEQYF,TGCAGCGTCGCGACAGTAGCCTACGAGCAGTACTTC
TRBJ1-2,TRBV9,NA,14,TRBD1,CASSSRTGADGYTF,TGTGCCAGCAGCTCGCGGACAGGGGCAGATGGCTACACCTTC
TRBJ1-1,TRBV19,NA,14,TRBD1,CASSRNRGRTEAFF,TGTGCCAGTAGTAGGAACAGGGGCCGCACTGAAGCTTTCTTT
TRBJ1-2,TRBV9,few,15,NA,CASTGGQGPGYGYTF,TGTGCCAGCACCGGGGGGCAGGGGCCGGGCTATGGCTACACCTTC
TRBJ2-2,TRBV6-5,NA,14,NA,CASTTPGSHGELFF,TGTGCCAGCACCACGCCGGGGTCCCACGGGGAGCTGTTTTTT
TRBJ2-5,TRBV6-5,NA,11,TRBD2,CASWGGKTQYF,TGTGCCAGCTGGGGGGGGAAGACCCAGTACTTC
TRBJ1-4,TRBV6-6,NA,17,TRBD1,CASSQSPGQGAREKLFF,TGTGCCAGCAGTCAGTCCCCGGGACAGGGGGCGCGTGAAAAACTGTTTTTT
TRBJ1-6,TRBV6-2/TRBV6-3,NA,13,NA,CASSPPGRGSLHF,TGTGCCAGCAGTCCCCCCGGCAGGGGATCCCTCCACTTT
TRBJ1-1,TRBV9,NA,13,NA,CASSVGRLGEAFF,TGTGCCAGCAGCGTGGGCAGGCTGGGTGAAGCTTTCTTT
TRBJ2-3,TRBV5-6,NA,14,NA,CASGYLSGTDTQYF,TGTGCCAGCGGATACCTTAGCGGTACAGATACGCAGTATTTT